The TCR beta chain under discussion was sequenced for a study of CD8+CD57+ T cells in acquired aplastic anemia. Overall study: Across the sorted CD4+ and CD8+ cells, DNA amounts averaged 3.2 ug. As sequenced from healthy donors, CD4+ cells averaged roughly 11 million reads. General study results and limits: The CD8+ Simpson's diversity of patients and controls was not significantly different. There were over 25 CD8+ CDR3 sequences that occurred in both patients and controls.

The table lists this clonotype with a few counts. Its antigen is not identified. This CDR3 has 13 amino acids. Trimming removed 7 bases from V and 3 bases from J, with 15 bases in between. Per germline, CDR1 SQVTM and CDR2 ANQGSEA. The TCR beta profiling, which covered VDJ combination and CDR3 sequence, was carried out using genomic DNA as the template. TCRdb used MiXCR to reprocess the reads, holding one entry per CDR3 protein. The sample holds more than 100,000 distinct CDR3 sequences, about 46% seen once. The receptor comes from a human donor in good health, serving as a control. The sequenced material came from sorted CD4+, CD8+, or CD8+CD57+ T cells (not recorded which) from PBMCs. This chain joins TRBV29-1 and TRBJ2-5; tentatively, D is TRBD1 (6 bases). As DNA, the CDR3 is TGCAGCGGATCTAAAGGGGGTAAAGAGACCCAGTACTTC. Protein product: CSGSKGGKETQYF.